The 22 T cell receptor beta chains below come from one sample, sequenced in a study of blood T cells in healthy people across ages. Using a J-beta primer mix together with a sample-barcoded 5' primer, a second PCR was run for roughly 7 to 12 cycles. A single record per CDR3 protein comes from TCRdb applying MiXCR to the 5' RACE reads. The sample lists around 2 million distinct CDR3 sequences; around 40% were seen once. Input material: blood. The source of these receptors is a human donor in good health.

This clonotype has a handful of counts. The chain couples TRBV7-2 to TRBJ2-7, with 14 bases aligning to TRBD2. J lost 4 bases, V lost 4 bases, and 9 bases had no gene match. The CDR3 runs 17 residues. Germline CDR1 reads SGHTA; CDR2 reads FQGNSA. CDR3 amino acids: CASSSGLAGGRGYEQYF. The CDR3, as DNA: TGTGCCAGCAGCTCTGGACTAGCGGGGGGCCGGGGGTACGAGCAGTACTTC.

This clonotype was picked up a small number of times. This chain joins TRBV5-5 and TRBJ2-5; D assignment may be TRBD1 or TRBD2 (6 bases each). The DNA matches TRBJ2-7 better at its end, which makes the J call doubtful. Per germline, CDR1 SGHKS and CDR2 YYEKEE (reference sequence). The CDR3 has 14 residues. In nucleotides, the CDR3 is TGTGCCAGCAGCTTGGGGTCGGGGGCCATCGAGCAGTACTTC. Its translation: CASSLGSGAIEQYF.

This clonotype appeared a few times. The rearrangement links TRBV5-5 to TRBJ1-2, with 8 bases lining up with TRBD1. This CDR3 has 16 amino acids. Germline CDR1 and CDR2: SGHKS and YYEKEE (reference sequence). The V gene end was trimmed by 5 bases and the J gene end by 3 bases; junction bases not matched to a gene: 12. The CDR3 bases are TGTGCCAGCAGTTTCTCTATCGGACAGGGATACTATGGCTACACCTTC. This gives the protein CASSFSIGQGYYGYTF.

The V call is TRBV30, the J call TRBJ2-2; no definite D call. Trimming removed 3 bases at V and 4 bases at J, with 6 bases between. CDR3 size: 12 residues. Germline lookup yields CDR1 GTSNPN and CDR2 SVGIG (reference sequence). The DNA for the CDR3 is TGTGCCTGGAGAAAAGTCACCGGGGAGCTGTTTTTT. Amino acids: CAWRKVTGELFF.

The gene calls are TRBV5-1 and TRBJ2-5, with D possibly being TRBD1 (6 bases). From germline, CDR1 is SGHRS and CDR2 YFSETQ. CDR3 size: 13 residues. V lost 5 bases and J 11 bases, leaving 19 bases between the germline ends. DNA of the CDR3: TGCGCCAGCAGTTGGGACAAACTGGGGGAGCAGTACTTC. This translates into CASSWDKLGEQYF.

The sample holds a few counts of this clonotype. V gene TRBV7-2 combines with J gene TRBJ2-7; TRBD1 agrees at 10 bases. This CDR3 is 15 amino acids long. V trimming: 3 bases; J trimming: 3 bases; junction bases outside the gene matches: 5. Per the germline V gene, CDR1 is SGHTA and CDR2 is FQGNSA. Written as DNA, the CDR3 is TGTGCCAGCAGCTTTCGGGACAGGGGAGGCTACGAGCAGTACTTC. Translating it yields CASSFRDRGGYEQYF.

The V and J genes are TRBV12-3 or TRBV12-4 and TRBJ2-5; no clear D. The J call may be in error: the DNA end matches TRBJ2-7 better. The CDR3 consists of 16 residues. The CDR3 sequence: CASSPRFYLGAYEQYF. The CDR3 DNA follows: TGTGCCAGCAGTCCCAGGTTCTACCTCGGAGCATACGAGCAGTACTTC.

V gene TRBV28 combines with J gene TRBJ2-1; D might be TRBD1 (6 bases). The germline gives CDR1 MDHEN, CDR2 SYDVKM. This CDR3 has 14 amino acids. V lost 7 bases and J lost 7, with 17 bases in between. CDR3 residues: CASKFQGSLNEQFF. CDR3 DNA sequence: TGTGCCAGCAAATTCCAGGGGTCCCTGAATGAGCAGTTCTTC.

The V call is TRBV11-2, the J call TRBJ2-1; tentative D call: TRBD1 (5 bases). The ends were cut back, 2 bases at V and 4 bases at J, with 15 bases in the middle. The germline CDR1 and CDR2 sequences are SGHAT and FQNNGV. This CDR3 is built from 16 residues. In DNA form, the CDR3 reads TGTGCCAGCAGCTTACTCCGAGGAGCAGGGTACAATGAGCAGTTCTTC. Its translation: CASSLLRGAGYNEQFF.

The chain uses TRBV29-1 and TRBJ2-3; no firm D call. Trimming cost V 6 bases and J 0 bases, with 13 bases left between them. The CDR3 is made up of 14 amino acids. The germline CDR1 and CDR2 sequences are SQVTM and ANQGSEA. The CDR3: CSVRQAPSTDTQYF. In DNA form, the CDR3 reads TGCAGCGTACGACAAGCGCCTAGCACAGATACGCAGTATTTT.

The V call is TRBV7-6, the J call TRBJ2-7; 9 bases are a match to TRBD2. This CDR3 spans 16 amino acids. Trimming cost V 5 bases and J 7 bases; bases outside gene matches: 15. Germline CDR1 reads SGHVS; CDR2 reads FNYEAQ. Written as DNA, the CDR3 is TGTGCCAGCAGCCCCTTCGTAGCGGGGGCCTACAATGAGCAGTACTTC. Translation gives CASSPFVAGAYNEQYF. Variable domain in full (rest from reference TRBV7-6 and TRBJ2-7): GAGVSQSPRYKVTKRGQDVALRCDPISGHVSLYWYRQALGQGPEFLTYFNYEAQQDKSGLPNDRFSAERPEGSISTLTIQRTEQRDSAMYRCASSPFVAGAYNEQYFGPGTRLTVT.

The rearrangement joins TRBV12-3 or TRBV12-4 to TRBJ1-1; 7 bases fit TRBD1. The J segment lost 8 bases and the V segment lost 6 bases, leaving 9 bases of the junction unmatched. This CDR3 spans 13 amino acids. Here the CDR3 reads CASRGDSSPEAFF. CDR3 bases: TGTGCCAGCAGGGGGGACAGTTCCCCCGAAGCTTTCTTT.

This clonotype has more than one count but fewer than ten. CDR3 nucleotides: TGCGCCAGCAGCCAAGAGCTAACTAGCGGCCAAGTAATCTTCACAGATACGCAGTATTTT. Translating it yields CASSQELTSGQVIFTDTQYF. The V call is TRBV4-3, the J call TRBJ2-3; 8 bases are shared with TRBD2. The CDR3 is 20 amino acids. Germline V gene sequence: CDR1 LGHNA, CDR2 YSLEER. V shed 0 bases, J shed 2 bases, and the junction held 16 bases outside the gene matches.

The V gene is TRBV12-5, the J gene TRBJ2-1; D is undetermined. The germline V gene encodes CDR1 LGHNT and CDR2 FRNRAP. This CDR3 contains 15 residues. V lost 6 bases and J lost 2, with 14 bases in between. The chain's CDR3 is CASGWSTLTYNEQFF. CDR3 DNA: TGTGCTAGTGGATGGTCGACTCTAACCTACAATGAGCAGTTCTTC.

In DNA form, the CDR3 reads TGTGCCAGCAGCTTAGATGGCCAGGACAGGGAGACCCAGTACTTC. Its protein is CASSLDGQDRETQYF. The rearrangement uses TRBV11-2 and TRBJ2-4, with TRBD1 matching 7 bases. The assigned J gene may be wrong: the sequence end matches TRBJ2-5 better. The CDR3 contains 15 residues. The germline CDR1 and CDR2 sequences are SGHAT and FQNNGV.

This clonotype occurred a few times. The chain combines TRBV20-1 with TRBJ2-3, with 7 positions matching TRBD2. The CDR3 runs to 15 residues. Germline-derived CDR1 and CDR2 are DFQATT and SNEGSKA (reference sequence). V shed 1 base, J shed 3 bases, and the junction held 7 bases outside the gene matches. CDR3 DNA: TGCAGTGCTAGAGCGTCGGCGGGAGTGACAGATACGCAGTATTTT. Encoded protein: CSARASAGVTDTQYF.

This clonotype has ten or more counts. The genes are TRBV7-2 and TRBJ2-1; D possibly corresponds to TRBD1 (5 bases). CDR1 and CDR2 from the germline V gene are SGHTA and FQGNSA. The CDR3 runs 17 residues. The V gene lost 4 bases and the J gene lost 7 bases, with 23 bases spanning the gap. The CDR3 nucleotides read TGTGCCAGCAGCTCCCCTCCCACAGGACCTATTAATAATGAGCAGTTCTTC. It specifies CASSSPPTGPINNEQFF.

Only a few counts were recorded for this clonotype. The rearrangement uses TRBV7-8 and TRBJ2-2; 10 positions agree with TRBD2. V was clipped by 2 bases and J by 4 bases; unmatched bases: 7. CDR3 length equals 17 residues. Germline loops: CDR1 SGHVS, CDR2 FQNEAQ. The CDR3 region is CASSLQRGGLGTGELFF. The CDR3 DNA reads TGTGCCAGCAGCTTACAGCGGGGGGGCCTAGGCACCGGGGAGCTGTTTTTT.

This clonotype was seen a few times. The chain is built from TRBV29-1 and TRBJ2-3; TRBD1 or TRBD2 may be the D gene (5 bases each). CDR3 length: 13 residues. The germline V gene encodes CDR1 SQVTM and CDR2 ANQGSEA. The V and J ends lost 4 bases and 5 bases respectively, with 13 bases between them. In nucleotides, the CDR3 is TGCAGCGTTGGAGGGGTACTAGGAGATACGCAGTATTTT. This encodes CSVGGVLGDTQYF.

This chain joins TRBV4-1 and TRBJ2-6; D is undetermined. Trimming left V 4 bases short and J 2 bases short, with 9 bases between. This CDR3 has 15 amino acids. The V gene's germline CDR1 is MGHRA and CDR2 YSYEKL. The CDR3 bases are TGCGCCAGCAGCCCAAACCTTGCTGGGGCCAACGTCCTGACTTTC. Its protein is CASSPNLAGANVLTF.

The chain combines TRBV12-3 or TRBV12-4 with TRBJ1-1; tentatively, D is TRBD1 (5 bases). Trimming removed 6 bases at V and 0 bases at J, with 14 bases between. The CDR3 is made up of 15 amino acids. CDR3 DNA sequence: TGTGCCAGCAGGGAGGGGTTCTGGGTGAACACTGAAGCTTTCTTT. As protein: CASREGFWVNTEAFF.

To note about this clonotype: The junction departs from the called germline gene at one end, perhaps through a read error. The J gene is TRBJ2-1, the V gene TRBV11-2; tentative D call: TRBD1 (5 bases). The end of the DNA is better explained by TRBJ2-7, so the J call may be wrong. CDR3 length equals 13 residues. Germline V lookup: CDR1 SGHAT, CDR2 FQNNGV. DNA for the CDR3: TGTACCAGCAGCTTTTCAGGGTATCGCGAGCAGTACTTC. Protein: CTSSFSGYREQYF.